One and the same sample provided the 15 T cell receptor beta chains below, sequenced in a study of CD8+ T cells in alopecia areata. It was cDNA, reverse transcribed from extracted RNA, that served as the sequencing template. The data were produced by immunoSEQ multiplex PCR, yet TCRdb's version contains in-frame clones alone and is incomplete. The sample shows some 180,000 clones, roughly 63% of them seen only once. The sample was CD4+ T cells sorted from blood, taken at week 0. The origin of the receptors is a human donor with alopecia areata.

This clone was counted only a few times. The chain joins TRBV29-1 to TRBJ1-5, with D perhaps TRBD1 (6 bases). This CDR3 comprises 14 residues. Trimming pared 4 bases from V and 5 bases from J, leaving 15 bases between. The germline gives CDR1 SQVTM, CDR2 ANQGSEA. CDR3 nucleotide sequence: TGCAGCGTTGCTGATGGGGGCCCCTATCAGCCCCAGCATTTT. Its protein product is CSVADGGPYQPQHF.

The DNA for the CDR3 is TGTGCCAGCAGCCCTCAGGGAGCAGGGGGCTATGAGACCCAGTACTTC. Translation: CASSPQGAGGYETQYF. The chain has TRBV9 and TRBJ2-5; 8 nucleotides line up with TRBD1. The CDR3 extends over 16 amino acids. The germline V gene has CDR1 SGDLS and CDR2 YYNGEE. The J segment lost 5 bases and the V segment lost 4 bases, leaving 13 bases of the junction unmatched.

The genes are TRBV5-6 and TRBJ1-4; D not resolved. Germline V gene sequence: CDR1 SGHDT, CDR2 YYEEEE. Trimming shortened V by 5 bases and J by 10 bases, and 18 bases separated the two germline ends. The CDR3 consists of 14 residues. The chain's CDR3 is CASRPYGASGKLFF. CDR3 in DNA: TGTGCCAGCAGGCCATACGGCGCGTCGGGAAAACTGTTTTTT.

The rearrangement joins TRBV29-1 to TRBJ2-2, with 7 positions matching TRBD1. CDR1 and CDR2 from the germline V gene are SQVTM and ANQGSEA. Germline trimming cut 8 bases from V and 1 base from J; bases unmatched to any gene: 4. CDR3 length: 13 residues. Written as DNA, the CDR3 is TGCAGCACGACAGGGTTGAACACCGGGGAGCTGTTTTTT. It yields the protein CSTTGLNTGELFF.

This clone was recorded a few times. The V gene is TRBV4-3, the J gene TRBJ2-1; D ambiguous. Germline V gives CDR1 LGHNA, CDR2 YSLEER. The V end was cut by 1 base, the J end by 6 bases, with 10 bases between. The CDR3 covers 14 residues. The CDR3 is CASSQALKTNEQFF. In nucleotides, the CDR3 is TGCGCCAGCAGCCAAGCCCTGAAAACCAATGAGCAGTTCTTC.

This clone occurred a few times. The CDR3 protein is CSVIGTANEKLFF. CDR3 DNA sequence: TGCAGCGTTATAGGGACAGCGAATGAAAAACTGTTTTTT. This chain links TRBV29-1 with TRBJ1-4, with 7 nucleotides matching TRBD1. J gave up 5 bases and V 5 bases, and 5 bases lay outside the gene matches. The germline V gene encodes CDR1 SQVTM and CDR2 ANQGSEA. This CDR3 region has 13 residues. The variable domain in full, completed from reference TRBV29-1 and TRBJ1-4, reads SAVISQKPSRDICQRGTSLTIQCQVDSQVTMMFWYRQQPGQSLTLIATANQGSEATYESGFVIDKFPISRPNLTFSTLTVSNMSPEDSSIYLCSVIGTANEKLFFGSGTQLSVL.

This chain uses TRBV6-5 with TRBJ1-5; TRBD1 might be the D (5 bases). The V end lost 8 bases, the J end lost 4 bases, and 9 bases lay between the germline ends. There are 12 residues in the CDR3. Germline CDR1 and CDR2: MNHEY and SVGAGI. CDR3 in DNA: TGTGCCAGCGGACAAACTAATCAGCCCCAGCATTTT. Translation: CASGQTNQPQHF.

The V call is TRBV2, the J call TRBJ1-5, with a possible D match to TRBD1 (6 bases). This CDR3 comprises 14 residues. With 7 bases removed from V and 8 bases from J, the gap between germline ends came to 18 bases. Germline V gene lookup returns CDR1 SNHLY and CDR2 FYNNEI. In DNA, the CDR3 is TGTGCCAGCATTGGACAGCTATGGGGTGAGCCCCAGCATTTT. Translating gives CASIGQLWGEPQHF.

This chain connects TRBV28 to TRBJ1-1; unclear D gene. The V gene's germline CDR1 is MDHEN and CDR2 SYDVKM. Trimming left V 7 bases short and J 1 base short, with 10 bases between. The CDR3 sequence is 13 residues long. This CDR3 is CASKPGGNTEAFF. For the CDR3, the DNA is TGTGCCAGCAAGCCCGGAGGGAACACTGAAGCTTTCTTT.

The chain recombines TRBV29-1 with TRBJ2-5, with a possible D match to TRBD2 (6 bases). Germline loops: CDR1 SQVTM, CDR2 ANQGSEA. Trimming stripped 4 bases from V and 4 bases from J, with 10 bases between. This CDR3 spans 12 amino acids. The DNA of the CDR3 is TGCAGCGTTGTTGGGGGAGGAGAGACCCAGTACTTC. It specifies CSVVGGGETQYF.

The chain couples TRBV10-2 to TRBJ1-5; D is possibly TRBD1 (5 bases). The germline CDR1 and CDR2 sequences are WSHSY and SAAADI. Trimming cost V 2 bases and J 2 bases, with 10 bases left between them. This CDR3 has 15 residues. CDR3 sequence: CASSEPGGGNQPQHF. CDR3 nucleotides: TGCGCCAGCAGTGAGCCCGGAGGGGGCAATCAGCCCCAGCATTTT.

The chain combines TRBV9 with TRBJ2-3; D may match TRBD1 or TRBD2 (6 bases each). The germline V gene has CDR1 SGDLS and CDR2 YYNGEE. With 0 bases removed from V and 0 bases from J, the gap between germline ends came to 11 bases. The CDR3 is made up of 16 amino acids. CDR3 loop: CASSVEGGPSTDTQYF. Written as DNA, the CDR3 is TGTGCCAGCAGCGTAGAAGGGGGGCCGAGCACAGATACGCAGTATTTT.

The chain joins TRBV9 to TRBJ2-7, with TRBD2 matching 12 bases. V was pared by 4 bases and J by 4 bases, with 6 bases of the junction left unmatched. The germline gives CDR1 SGDLS, CDR2 YYNGEE. The CDR3 length is 15 residues. CDR3 region: CASSQTSGGPYEQYF. The CDR3 nucleotides are TGTGCCAGCAGCCAGACTAGCGGGGGCCCGTACGAGCAGTACTTC.

The chain combines TRBV7-9 with TRBJ2-6; D ambiguous. CDR3 length: 17 amino acids. Trimming left V 1 base short and J 3 bases short, with 13 bases between. Germline values: CDR1 SEHNR, CDR2 FQNEAQ (reference sequence). The CDR3 sequence: CASSLVSRLNGANVLTF. The CDR3 bases are TGTGCCAGCAGCTTAGTTTCCAGGCTGAATGGGGCCAACGTCCTGACTTTC. The full variable domain, its missing parts supplied by reference TRBV7-9 and TRBJ2-6, is DTGVSQNPRHKITKRGQNVTFRCDPISEHNRLYWYRQTLGQGPEFLTYFQNEAQLEKSRLLSDRFSAERPKGSFSTLEIQRTEQGDSAMYLCASSLVSRLNGANVLTFGAGSRLTVL.

This sequence joins TRBV25-1 and TRBJ1-2; D is perhaps TRBD1 (6 bases). V gave up 2 bases and J gave up 8 bases, with 15 bases separating them. This CDR3 is 14 amino acids long. CDR1 and CDR2 (germline): MGHDK, SYGVNS. The CDR3 sequence: CASSEEGGRWGYTF. CDR3 in DNA: TGTGCCAGCAGTGAAGAGGGGGGGCGCTGGGGCTACACCTTC.